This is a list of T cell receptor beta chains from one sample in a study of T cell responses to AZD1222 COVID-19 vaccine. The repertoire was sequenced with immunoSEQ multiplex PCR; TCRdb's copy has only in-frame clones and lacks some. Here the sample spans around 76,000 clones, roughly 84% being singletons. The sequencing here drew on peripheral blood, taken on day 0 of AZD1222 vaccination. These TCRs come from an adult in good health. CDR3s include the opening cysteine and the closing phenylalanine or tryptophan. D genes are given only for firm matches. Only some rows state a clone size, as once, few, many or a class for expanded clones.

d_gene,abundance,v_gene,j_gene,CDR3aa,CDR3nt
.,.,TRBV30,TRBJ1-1,CAWSVNRGYTEAFF,TGTGCCTGGAGTGTTAACCGGGGGTACACTGAAGCTTTCTTT
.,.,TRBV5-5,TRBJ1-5,CASSLELWGAQPQHF,TGTGCCAGCAGCCTAGAACTCTGGGGGGCTCAGCCCCAGCATTTT
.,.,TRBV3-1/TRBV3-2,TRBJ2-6,CASGSRIVSGANVLTF,TGTGCCAGCGGAAGTAGAATCGTATCTGGGGCCAACGTCCTGACTTTC
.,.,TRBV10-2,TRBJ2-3,CASRTAGTDTQYF,TGCGCCAGCAGGACGGCGGGCACAGATACGCAGTATTTT
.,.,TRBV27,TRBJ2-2,CASSPLGRLNGELFF,TGTGCCAGCAGTCCACTCGGACGGCTGAACGGGGAGCTGTTTTTT
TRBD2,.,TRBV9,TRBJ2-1,CASSAGGALPYNEQFF,TGTGCCAGCAGCGCCGGGGGGGCCCTCCCCTACAATGAGCAGTTCTTC
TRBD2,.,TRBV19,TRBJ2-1,CASSILSAGGEQFF,TGTGCCAGTAGTATTTTATCGGCGGGAGGAGAGCAGTTCTTC
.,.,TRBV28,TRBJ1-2,CASSQQDYGYTF,TGTGCCAGCAGTCAACAGGACTATGGCTACACCTTC
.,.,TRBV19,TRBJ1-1,CASSRWEGKMNTEAFF,TGTGCCAGTAGTCGGTGGGAGGGGAAGATGAACACTGAAGCTTTCTTT
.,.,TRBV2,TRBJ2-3,CASRDVYTTDTQYF,TGTGCCAGCAGGGACGTCTACACCACAGATACGCAGTATTTT
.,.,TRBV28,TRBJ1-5,CASSTVHSNQPQHF,TGTGCCAGCAGCACTGTTCACAGCAATCAGCCCCAGCATTTT
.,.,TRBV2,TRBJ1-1,CASSGIVEYTEAFF,TGTGCCAGCAGTGGAATTGTAGAGTACACTGAAGCTTTCTTT
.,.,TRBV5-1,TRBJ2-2,CASSYVDVGNRGAVF,TGCGCCAGCAGCTACGTGGACGTAGGGAACCGGGGAGCTGTTTTT
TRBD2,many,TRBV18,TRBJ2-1,CASSPPSGGALNEQFF,TGTGCCAGCTCACCACCTTCGGGGGGGGCCCTAAATGAGCAGTTCTTC
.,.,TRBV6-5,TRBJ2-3,CASSLAGDTQYF,TGTGCCAGCAGCTTAGCCGGGGATACGCAGTATTTT
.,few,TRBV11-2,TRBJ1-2,CASSPGQTYGYTF,TGTGCCAGCAGCCCCGGACAGACCTATGGCTACACCTTC
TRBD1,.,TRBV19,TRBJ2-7,CASSFTGVVYEQYF,TGTGCCAGTAGTTTCACAGGGGTCGTATACGAGCAGTACTTC
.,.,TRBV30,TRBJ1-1,CAWSRGGLEAFF,TGTGCCTGGAGCAGAGGGGGGCTTGAAGCTTTCTTT
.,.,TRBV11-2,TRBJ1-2,CASSLEGNGYTF,TGTGCCAGCAGCTTAGAAGGGAATGGCTACACCTTC
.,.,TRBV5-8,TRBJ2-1,CASSHGDRGYNEQFF,TGTGCCAGCAGCCACGGGGACCGGGGCTACAATGAGCAGTTCTTC
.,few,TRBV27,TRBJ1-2,CASSFGRTYGYTF,TGTGCCAGCAGTTTCGGCAGGACCTATGGCTACACCTTC
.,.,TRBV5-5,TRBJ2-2,CASSFMGGGELFF,TGTGCCAGCAGCTTCATGGGGGGCGGGGAGCTGTTTTTT
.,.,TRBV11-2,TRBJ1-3,CASGQGIGNTIYF,TGTGCCAGCGGGCAGGGAATCGGAAACACCATATATTTT
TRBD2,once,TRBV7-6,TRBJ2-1,CASSPLAGGPNNEQFF,TGTGCCAGCAGCCCATTAGCGGGGGGCCCTAACAATGAGCAGTTCTTC
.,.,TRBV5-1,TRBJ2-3,CASSLVRGSTDTQYF,TGCGCCAGCAGCTTGGTTCGGGGAAGCACAGATACGCAGTATTTT
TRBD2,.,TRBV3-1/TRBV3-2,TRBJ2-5,CASSPGTSGGSRETQYF,TGTGCCAGCAGCCCGGGGACTAGCGGGGGGTCCCGGGAGACCCAGTACTTC
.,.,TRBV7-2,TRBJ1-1,CASSPTYLNTEAFF,TGTGCCAGCAGCCCGACCTACTTGAACACTGAAGCTTTCTTT
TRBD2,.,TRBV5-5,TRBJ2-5,CASSSYIAGGETQYF,TGTGCCAGCAGCTCTTATATAGCGGGGGGGGAGACCCAGTACTTC